This T cell receptor beta chain was captured by sequencing in a study of CD8+ T cells in alopecia areata. The CDR3 contains 15 residues. The trim removed 1 base at V and 2 bases at J, leaving 4 bases unmatched. CDR1 and CDR2 from the germline V gene are LNHNV and YYDKDF (reference sequence). RNA was isolated and reverse transcribed to cDNA, the sequencing template. Libraries were prepared by immunoSEQ multiplex PCR; TCRdb keeps only in-frame clonotypes and omits some of them. Of a few hundred thousand clones listed, around 50% are singletons. The sequencing input was CD8+ T cells sorted from blood. The source of this sequence is a human donor in good health. V is TRBV15 and J is TRBJ2-5, with 7 nucleotides matching TRBD2. CDR3 in DNA: TGTGCCACCAGCAGAGTGGCGGGGGTTCAAGAGACCCAGTACTTC. Protein sequence: CATSRVAGVQETQYF.